This T cell receptor (beta chain) came from a study of blood T cell repertoires in COVID-19. Looking at the study overall: Whether acute or convalescent, the COVID-19 samples came from the United States, Italy and Spain. T cells, B-cell-depleted T cells, or PBMCs supplied cDNA or gDNA.

As handled by the study authors: Scientists estimated how many nucleated cells there were by amplifying reference gene primers. Sequenced by immunoSEQ multiplex PCR; TCRdb stores in-frame clones only, minus some. For V, J and clone size, that table is used; D and trimming come from the DNA. The repertoire holds fewer than 45,000 clones, roughly nine tenths seen once, with 35% to 50% in the top ten. The germline gives CDR1 MNHEY, CDR2 SVGAGI. CDR3 length: 16 residues. The trim removed 2 bases at V and 0 bases at J, leaving 5 bases unmatched. The source is a man in his 60s with active or convalescent COVID-19. Sequenced input: peripheral blood. The chain employs TRBV6-5 and TRBJ2-7; TRBD1 matches 9 bases. Here the CDR3 reads CASSYRDRASSYEQYF. DNA for the CDR3: TGTGCCAGCAGTTACCGGGACAGGGCGAGCTCCTACGAGCAGTACTTC.